The sequence of this T cell receptor beta chain was determined in a study of spatial heterogeneity in lung cancer. Noted time point: sample taken at primary tumor resection. No cells were sorted before sequencing. The whole RNA sequenced was extracted from tumor, nontumor lung or frozen PBMC. This CDR3 contains 14 residues. V gave up 5 bases and J gave up 0 bases; unmatched junction bases: 2. Germline CDR1 GTSNPN, CDR2 SVGIG (reference sequence). Each CDR3 protein is one row after TCRdb ran MiXCR on the 5' RACE reads. The sample includes tens of thousands of distinct CDR3 sequences, 10% to 15% seen only once; the top ten take 6.5% to 8.5%. This clonotype was picked up a small number of times.

J is TRBJ2-3 and V is TRBV30; 10 bases agree with TRBD1. This specimen was PBMCs, taken at surgery. This TCR came from a male donor with early-stage non-small cell lung cancer. CDR3 nucleotide sequence: TGTGCCTGGGGGACAGGGGATAGCACAGATACGCAGTATTTT. Encoded protein: CAWGTGDSTDTQYF.